The rows below give T cell receptor beta chains drawn from one sample of a study of cytomegalovirus exposure and HLA in healthy donors. The method was immunoSEQ multiplex PCR; TCRdb's version includes in-frame clones alone and lacks a portion of them. The sample holds 100,000 to 150,000 clones, roughly four fifths seen once. Sequenced material: PBMCs. These TCRs come from a woman aged 40 to 50 in good health and CMV-seronegative. CDR3s include the opening cysteine and the closing phenylalanine or tryptophan. The D gene is left open where the match is weak. Clone size is given for some rows only: seen once, a few or many times, or a class if the clone is expanded.

j_gene	d_gene	abundance	v_gene	CDR3aa	CDR3nt
TRBJ1-4	-	-	TRBV10-3	CAISETDGKLFF	TGTGCCATCAGTGAGACAGACGGAAAACTGTTTTTT
TRBJ2-3	-	-	TRBV7-9	CASSPQGTSTDTQYF	TGTGCCAGCAGCCCGCAGGGGACCTCCACAGATACGCAGTATTTT
TRBJ2-3	-	-	TRBV28	CASPSDSSTDTQYF	TGTGCCAGCCCCAGCGATTCTAGCACAGATACGCAGTATTTT
TRBJ1-5	TRBD1	-	TRBV29-1	CSVVTDRGMNQPQHF	TGCAGCGTCGTTACGGACAGGGGGATGAATCAGCCCCAGCATTTT
TRBJ1-4	-	-	TRBV10-3	CAIRPGVGEKLFF	TGTGCCATCAGGCCGGGGGTAGGGGAAAAACTGTTTTTT
TRBJ2-5	TRBD2	once	TRBV5-4	CASSGVAGGQGETQYF	TGTGCCAGCAGCGGGGTAGCGGGAGGGCAGGGAGAGACCCAGTACTTC
TRBJ2-2	-	-	TRBV11-3	CASSLEPSAWELFF	TGTGCCAGCAGCTTAGAACCTAGTGCGTGGGAGCTGTTTTTT
TRBJ2-3	-	once	TRBV6-5	CASSRRERVTDTQYF	TGTGCCAGCAGCCGCCGCGAGAGAGTCACGGATACGCAGTATTTT
TRBJ2-5	-	-	TRBV11-2	CASSPQGPPYF	TGTGCCAGCAGCCCACAGGGCCCCCCGTACTTC
TRBJ1-2	TRBD1	-	TRBV7-2	CASSLGGQGAIYGYTF	TGTGCCAGCAGCTTAGGGGGACAGGGGGCGATCTATGGCTACACCTTC
TRBJ2-1	TRBD2	once	TRBV5-1	CASSLGLAGGPGFF	TGCGCCAGCAGCTTGGGACTAGCGGGAGGGCCAGGGTTCTTC
TRBJ2-5	-	-	TRBV7-2	CASSARLVVSSNPAETQYF	TGTGCCAGCAGCGCACGACTAGTCGTCTCTAGTAATCCGGCGGAGACCCAGTACTTC
TRBJ2-1	TRBD2	-	TRBV13	CASSLGDQGLAIDEQFF	TGTGCCAGCAGCTTAGGGGACCAGGGACTAGCTATCGATGAGCAGTTCTTC
TRBJ2-1	-	-	TRBV27	CASSLRSLIREEQFF	TGTGCCAGCAGTTTACGCTCCCTGATCCGGGAAGAGCAGTTCTTC
TRBJ2-7	TRBD1	-	TRBV6-1	CASSVTGDEQYF	TGTGCCAGCAGTGTAACAGGGGACGAGCAGTACTTC
TRBJ1-2	-	once	TRBV10-1	CASRGTRNYGYTF	TGCGCCAGCAGAGGGACAAGAAACTATGGCTACACCTTC
TRBJ1-5	TRBD1	-	TRBV28	CASSSPGQGHGQPQHF	TGTGCCAGCAGTTCGCCGGGACAGGGTCACGGACAGCCCCAGCATTTT
TRBJ1-3	-	-	TRBV18	CASSPGSGLVPSGNTIYF	TGTGCCAGCTCACCCGGCTCGGGGTTAGTTCCGTCGGGAAACACCATATATTTT
TRBJ2-2	TRBD1	few	TRBV19	CASSGDSGTGRTGELFF	TGTGCCAGTAGTGGTGATTCCGGGACAGGGCGCACCGGGGAGCTGTTTTTT
TRBJ2-3	TRBD1	-	TRBV12-5	CASGSGQGRGRGTQYF	TGTGCTAGTGGTTCCGGACAGGGTAGGGGCAGGGGAACGCAGTATTTT
TRBJ2-7	TRBD1	few	TRBV28	CASSSGQGIRDAYEQYF	TGTGCCAGCAGTTCGGGACAGGGAATTCGAGACGCCTACGAGCAGTACTTC
TRBJ2-3	-	-	TRBV5-4	CASSLDRFTDTQYF	TGTGCCAGCAGCTTGGACCGGTTCACAGATACGCAGTATTTT
TRBJ1-2	-	-	TRBV7-8	CASSVRVRTAENYGYTF	TGTGCCAGCAGCGTGAGGGTTCGGACAGCCGAAAACTATGGCTACACCTTC
TRBJ1-5	-	-	TRBV6-5	CASSYGGGQPQHF	TGTGCCAGCAGTTACGGGGGGGGTCAGCCCCAGCATTTT
TRBJ2-7	-	-	TRBV28	CASSYYLSATYEQYF	TGTGCCAGCAGCTACTATTTAAGCGCAACCTACGAGCAGTACTTC
TRBJ2-2	-	-	TRBV9	CASSVVRDTGELFF	TGTGCCAGCAGCGTAGTCAGGGATACCGGGGAGCTGTTTTTT
TRBJ2-2	-	few	TRBV18	CASSPFEGGGTGELFF	TGTGCCAGCTCACCCTTCGAGGGAGGTGGAACCGGGGAGCTGTTTTTT
TRBJ1-2	-	once	TRBV9	CASSTGDITFYGYTF	TGTGCCAGCAGCACCGGGGACATCACCTTCTATGGCTACACCTTC
TRBJ1-2	-	-	TRBV21-1	CASYGTPGDYGYTF	TGTGCCAGCTATGGCACTCCCGGGGACTATGGCTACACCTTC
TRBJ2-3	-	-	TRBV21-1	CASPGEIIDTQYF	TGTGCCAGCCCGGGGGAGATCATCGATACGCAGTATTTT
TRBJ2-1	-	-	TRBV4-2	CASSQPGASYNEQFF	TGTGCCAGCAGCCAACCTGGGGCCTCCTACAATGAGCAGTTCTTC
TRBJ2-7	-	-	TRBV7-9	CASSPLDRNYEQYF	TGTGCCAGCAGCCCCCTGGACAGAAACTACGAGCAGTACTTC
TRBJ1-1	-	-	TRBV28	CASSLKRGGPKNTEAFF	TGTGCCAGCAGTTTAAAGAGGGGGGGGCCCAAAAACACTGAAGCTTTCTTT
TRBJ2-3	-	-	TRBV7-2	CASSFTGNTQYF	TGTGCCAGCAGCTTCACAGGGAATACGCAGTATTTT
TRBJ2-5	TRBD1	-	TRBV5-1	CASSRRDRGHLAETQYF	TGCGCCAGCAGCAGGAGGGACAGGGGGCATCTTGCAGAGACCCAGTACTTC
TRBJ1-1	-	-	TRBV6-5	CASSYSGHGEAFF	TGTGCCAGCAGTTACTCGGGACATGGGGAAGCTTTCTTT
TRBJ1-1	-	few	TRBV28	CASSITGKGNTEAFF	TGTGCCAGCAGTATAACAGGGAAGGGGAACACTGAAGCTTTCTTT
TRBJ1-2	-	-	TRBV7-2	CASSLAMGLGYTF	TGTGCCAGCAGCTTAGCGATGGGGCTCGGCTACACCTTC
TRBJ2-2	TRBD2	few	TRBV4-2	CASSPEREAYTGELFF	TGTGCCAGCAGCCCCGAGCGGGAGGCTTACACCGGGGAGCTGTTTTTT